This T cell receptor beta chain was found in a study of T cell clones after liver transplantation. Study findings and constraints: The donor-reactive repertoire was only partly measurable in a couple of subjects, lacking donor cells.

J lost 3 bases, V lost 6 bases, and 8 bases had no gene match. Germline V gives CDR1 MDHEN, CDR2 SYDVKM. The CDR3 consists of 15 residues. The protocol was immunoSEQ multiplex PCR, while the TCRdb copy is restricted to in-frame clones and leaves out a portion. The repertoire includes just over 80,000 clones, 65% to 85% of them detected once, and 0.45% to 0.6% sits in the top ten. Notes on this clone: Its antigen is still unknown.

This sequence was found in a human patient who received a liver transplant. Some T cells may possibly be graft donor cells. The sequences come from CD4+ T cells from blood, collected about 46 months after liver transplant. This sequence joins TRBV28 and TRBJ1-1; 9 nucleotides align to TRBD1. The CDR3: CASRLSGTGYTEAFF. As DNA, the CDR3 is TGTGCCAGCAGACTATCCGGGACAGGGTACACTGAAGCTTTCTTT.